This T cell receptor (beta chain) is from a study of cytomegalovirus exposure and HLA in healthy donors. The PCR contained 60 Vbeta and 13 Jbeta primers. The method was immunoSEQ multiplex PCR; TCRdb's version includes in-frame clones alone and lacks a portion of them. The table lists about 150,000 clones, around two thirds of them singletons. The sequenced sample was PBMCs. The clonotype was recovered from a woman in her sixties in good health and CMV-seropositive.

This CDR3 reads CASSPAGRRSTEAFF. The CDR3, as DNA: TGTGCCAGCAGTCCTGCGGGCCGAAGGAGCACTGAAGCTTTCTTT. This sequence joins TRBV6-1 and TRBJ1-1, with D unresolved. The CDR3 has 15 residues. Germline lookup yields CDR1 MNHNS and CDR2 SASEGT. Trimming took off 5 bases at V and 4 bases at J, with 17 bases between the two ends.